The clone carrying this T cell receptor (beta chain) was counted a few times. The antigen is undetermined. This sample was taken from a study of blood T cells in healthy people across ages. General study points: Observed TCR beta diversity per million T cells went down as age went up. This fall followed a roughly linear course with age.

Looked up from germline, CDR1 is MNHNS and CDR2 is SASEGT. V lost 4 bases to trimming and J lost 6 bases, with 12 bases between them. The CDR3 runs 13 residues. Then a second PCR, running about 6 to 11 cycles, was carried out with a sample-barcoded 5' primer and a J-beta primer mix. Every molecule of cDNA carried a tag from a template-switch adaptor with 12 random nucleotides. From the 5' RACE reads, TCRdb called clonotypes with MiXCR, one entry per CDR3 protein. The table shows approximately 2,000,000 distinct CDR3 sequences, with roughly two fifths occurring only once. The TCR originated in a human donor in good health. The chain carries TRBV6-1 and TRBJ1-1; the D is unclear. Sequenced input: blood. The CDR3 DNA follows: TGTGCCAGCAGTGCGGAGCGTGGCGCTGAAGCTTTCTTT. Protein product: CASSAERGAEAFF.